This record concerns one TCR beta chain sequence. Its antigen is unidentified. The CDR3 runs to 12 residues. Germline V CDR1 and CDR2: GTSNPN, SVGIG (reference sequence). V dropped 1 base and J dropped 7 bases, with 11 bases sitting between them. This sample is part of a study of T cell responses to AZD1222 COVID-19 vaccine. Study conclusions and caveats: The repertoires were collected only after the peak T cell response.

Clones were read by immunoSEQ multiplex PCR, and TCRdb kept only the in-frame ones, dropping some. The data show fewer than 150,000 clones, about 90% seen once. The J gene is TRBJ2-7, the V gene TRBV30, with D uncertain. The sequence derives from an adult in good health. The material was peripheral blood, obtained on day 0 of AZD1222 vaccination. CDR3 protein: CAWSEGKREQYF. The CDR3 DNA reads TGTGCCTGGAGTGAAGGGAAAAGAGAGCAGTACTTC. Full variable domain (remainder filled in from reference TRBV30 and TRBJ2-7): SQTIHQWPATLVQPVGSPLSLECTVEGTSNPNLYWYRQAAGRGLQLLFYSVGIGQISSEVPQNLSASRPQDRQFILSSKKLLLSDSGFYLCAWSEGKREQYFGPGTRLTVT.